A selection of T cell receptor beta chains follows, all from one sample in a study of T cell responses to AZD1222 COVID-19 vaccine. Sequencing used immunoSEQ multiplex PCR; TCRdb keeps in-frame clones, though not all of them. In total, the table holds about 140,000 clones. Material for sequencing was peripheral blood. The receptor set was obtained from an adult in good health. Each CDR3 is given with its conserved first and last residue.

>TRBV3-1/TRBV3-2|TRBJ1-6
CASSQEASPLHF
>TRBV12-5|TRBJ2-3
CASGPTGTDTQYF
>TRBV7-9|TRBJ1-4
CASSWERATNEKLFF
>TRBV10-3|TRBJ1-1
CAISPTGNTEAFF
>TRBV29-1|TRBJ1-1
CSGRSVNTEAFF
>TRBV7-6|TRBJ2-5
CASSSPRGGQETQYF
>TRBV27|TRBJ1-1
CASSLGRATNTEAFF
>TRBV11-3|TRBJ1-1
CASSLNRMNTEAFF
>TRBV7-9|TRBJ2-7
CASSLDQGVPYEQYF
>TRBV6-2/TRBV6-3|TRBJ1-1
CASSRPSRSLNTEAFF
>TRBV18|TRBJ1-1
CASSPRTGAGIGTEAFF
>TRBV7-3|TRBJ1-5
CATSKGADQPQHF
>TRBV10-3|TRBJ2-5
CAISKETDETQYF
>TRBV4-1|TRBJ2-7
CASSQEPGGSYEQYF
>TRBV7-9|TRBJ1-2
CASSLVRPGSYGYTF
>TRBV27|TRBJ2-7
CASSVSGPSRYQYF
>TRBV11-2|TRBJ1-1
CASSWDGGASMNTEAFF
>TRBV6-5|TRBJ1-2
CASILGPLSPVGYTF
>TRBV19|TRBJ1-6
CASSIEVRDSNSPLHF
>TRBV7-3|TRBJ2-5
CASSFGIQETQYF
>TRBV19|TRBJ1-5
CASNRDRGLSNQPQHF
>TRBV27|TRBJ2-6
CASGLYGDRAGANVLTF
>TRBV2|TRBJ2-4
CASSEYSGTRNF
>TRBV5-1|TRBJ1-2
CASSLGPGDPGTRGGYTF
>TRBV30|TRBJ1-5
CAWSSWGLVGPQHF
>TRBV4-1|TRBJ1-5
CASSQDRQGYQPQHF
>TRBV28|TRBJ1-1
CASTPGRRRLEAFF